In this sample, the clone carrying this T cell receptor (beta chain) turned up a few times. There are 14 residues in the CDR3. Germline CDR1 is SGHTA and CDR2 is FQGNSA. Germline trimming cut 5 bases from V and 4 bases from J; bases unmatched to any gene: 6. This sample stems from a study of blood T cell repertoires in COVID-19. Looking at the study overall: Italy, Spain and the United States were the sources of the convalescent and acute COVID-19 samples.

Data came from immunoSEQ multiplex PCR; TCRdb stores just in-frame clones and leaves some out. The repertoire has fewer than 50,000 clones, approximately 87% of them found once; the top ten carry roughly 12%. This clonotype originated in a human donor in a cohort sampled during active COVID-19. J is TRBJ1-2 and V is TRBV7-2; 8 bases agree with TRBD1. Sequenced material: peripheral blood. CDR3 sequence (DNA): TGTGCCAGCAGCACAGACAGGGGCCTCTATGGCTACACCTTC. The encoded protein is CASSTDRGLYGYTF. Full variable domain (rest looked up from reference TRBV7-2 and TRBJ1-2): GAGVSQSPSNKVTEKGKDVELRCDPISGHTALYWYRQSLGQGLEFLIYFQGNSAPDKSGLPSDRFSAERTGGSVSTLTIQRTQQEDSAVYLCASSTDRGLYGYTFGSGTRLTVV.